Listed below are T cell receptor beta chains from one sample, sequenced in a study of blood T cell repertoires in COVID-19. Libraries were prepared by immunoSEQ multiplex PCR; TCRdb keeps only in-frame clonotypes and omits some of them. The profile shows around 130,000 clones, 80% to 90% of them singletons. The sequenced sample consisted of peripheral blood. These receptors all stem from a man between 65 and 85 years old with active or convalescent COVID-19. CDR3s include the opening cysteine and the closing phenylalanine or tryptophan. D genes are given only for firm matches. For some rows the clone size is stated as once, few or many, or as a class when expanded; others skip it.

J: TRBJ2-1
V: TRBV3-1/TRBV3-2
size: few
D: TRBD2
DNA: TGTGCCAGCAGCCGGACTAGCGGGACTGAGCAGTTCTTC
CDR3: CASSRTSGTEQFF

J: TRBJ1-5
V: TRBV19
size: .
D: .
DNA: TGTGCCAGTAGTATAACTGGGGGCCCGAATCAGCCCCAGCATTTT
CDR3: CASSITGGPNQPQHF

J: TRBJ1-1
V: TRBV5-4
size: .
D: TRBD1
DNA: TGTGCCAGCAGCCCCGGACAGGGTTCCTCAATGAACACTGAAGCTTTCTTT
CDR3: CASSPGQGSSMNTEAFF

J: TRBJ1-5
V: TRBV4-1
size: .
D: .
DNA: TGCGCCAGCAGCCAAGAAGGCAGGGACACTCAGCCCCAGCATTTT
CDR3: CASSQEGRDTQPQHF

J: TRBJ2-3
V: TRBV7-9
size: few
D: TRBD1
DNA: TGTGCCAGCAGCTTAGGACAGGGGGTGATGTCAGATACGCAGTATTTT
CDR3: CASSLGQGVMSDTQYF

J: TRBJ1-1
V: TRBV11-2
size: .
D: TRBD1
DNA: TGTGCCAGCAGCGGACAGGGGGCCTCTGAAGCTTTCTTT
CDR3: CASSGQGASEAFF

J: TRBJ1-4
V: TRBV27
size: .
D: .
DNA: TGTGCCAGCTCCCCCGGGCGGGGGAGGGTTGAAAAACTGTTTTTT
CDR3: CASSPGRGRVEKLFF

J: TRBJ2-6
V: TRBV5-1
size: once
D: .
DNA: TGCGCCAGCAGCTTGACAGGGTCTGCCGGGGCCAACGTCCTGACTTTC
CDR3: CASSLTGSAGANVLTF

J: TRBJ2-1
V: TRBV5-1
size: .
D: TRBD2
DNA: TGCGCCAGCAGCCTGGGGTCTAGCGGCCACAATGAGCAGTTCTTC
CDR3: CASSLGSSGHNEQFF

J: TRBJ1-1
V: TRBV12-3/TRBV12-4
size: .
D: TRBD1
DNA: TGTGCCAGCAGTGCAGACAGGGGCGGGGAAGCTTTCTTT
CDR3: CASSADRGGEAFF

J: TRBJ2-2
V: TRBV2
size: .
D: .
DNA: TGTGCCAGCAGTGAAGGACTAAACACCGGGGAGCTGTTTTTT
CDR3: CASSEGLNTGELFF

J: TRBJ2-3
V: TRBV10-3
size: .
D: .
DNA: TGTGCCATCAGTGAGTCTAGACTCACAGATACGCAGTATTTT
CDR3: CAISESRLTDTQYF

J: TRBJ2-3
V: TRBV6-6
size: .
D: .
DNA: TGTGCCAGCAGACCTACCCCCAGCACAGATACGCAGTATTTT
CDR3: CASRPTPSTDTQYF

J: TRBJ1-5
V: TRBV27
size: .
D: TRBD1
DNA: TGTGCCAGTCGACAGGGAAATCAGCCCCAGCATTTT
CDR3: CASRQGNQPQHF

J: TRBJ2-2
V: TRBV11-3
size: .
D: TRBD1
DNA: TGTGCCAGCAGCCCGGGGACAGGGGGCGGGAGGGCCTATCACGGGGAGCTGTTTTTT
CDR3: CASSPGTGGGRAYHGELFF

J: TRBJ2-7
V: TRBV4-2
size: .
D: .
DNA: TGTGCCAGCAGTCCGGGGGGCAACTACGAGCAGTACTTC
CDR3: CASSPGGNYEQYF

J: TRBJ2-1
V: TRBV18
size: .
D: TRBD2
DNA: TGTGCCAGCTCACCACCGGGCGGGAGATCCTACAATGAGCAGTTCTTC
CDR3: CASSPPGGRSYNEQFF

J: TRBJ2-7
V: TRBV5-5
size: .
D: TRBD2
DNA: TGTGCCAGCAGCTTGACCGGGACTAGCGACTACGAGCAGTACTTC
CDR3: CASSLTGTSDYEQYF

J: TRBJ1-1
V: TRBV5-1
size: .
D: TRBD1
DNA: TGCGCCAGCAGCTTGCTCCAAGGACAGGGTGAAGCTTTCTTT
CDR3: CASSLLQGQGEAFF

J: TRBJ2-5
V: TRBV2
size: .
D: TRBD2
DNA: TGTGCCAGCAGTAACCGGGAGGGCCCCGAGACCCAGTACTTC
CDR3: CASSNREGPETQYF

J: TRBJ2-1
V: TRBV3-1/TRBV3-2
size: once
D: .
DNA: TGTGCCAGCAGCCAAGAAAGGCGGGAGCAGTTCTTC
CDR3: CASSQERREQFF

J: TRBJ2-7
V: TRBV7-2
size: few
D: .
DNA: TGTGCCAGCGGGGGGACAGAATTCTACGAGCAGTACTTC
CDR3: CASGGTEFYEQYF

J: TRBJ2-3
V: TRBV18
size: .
D: TRBD2
DNA: TGTGCCAGCTCACGAGGGACTAGCGGGACCTCCGGGGATACGCAGTATTTT
CDR3: CASSRGTSGTSGDTQYF

J: TRBJ2-3
V: TRBV30
size: .
D: TRBD2
DNA: TGTGCCTGGAAGCGGGACCCAACAGATACGCAGTATTTT
CDR3: CAWKRDPTDTQYF

J: TRBJ1-2
V: TRBV28
size: .
D: TRBD1
DNA: TGTGCCAGCAGTTTAGACCGGGACAGGTCATGCTTC
CDR3: CASSLDRDRSCF

J: TRBJ2-7
V: TRBV9
size: .
D: .
DNA: TGTGCCAGCAGCCCCATGGCAGGCACCGTCGACGAGCAGTACTTC
CDR3: CASSPMAGTVDEQYF

J: TRBJ2-3
V: TRBV19
size: .
D: TRBD2
DNA: TGTGCCAGTACCATTCGAGCGGGAGGTTCGGATACGCAGTATTTT
CDR3: CASTIRAGGSDTQYF

J: TRBJ1-1
V: TRBV20-1
size: .
D: .
DNA: TGCAGTGCTGAGACTGAAGCTTTCTTT
CDR3: CSAETEAFF

J: TRBJ1-1
V: TRBV19
size: .
D: TRBD1
DNA: TGTGCCAGTAGTCCGATCGGACAGGGGCCTTTCTTT
CDR3: CASSPIGQGPFF

J: TRBJ2-7
V: TRBV18
size: .
D: TRBD1
DNA: TGTGCCAGCTCTCGCGCTCCCGGGACAGACCCCTACGAGCAGTACTTC
CDR3: CASSRAPGTDPYEQYF

J: TRBJ2-3
V: TRBV7-7
size: .
D: .
DNA: TGTGCTAGCAGCTTGACTACTACAGATACGCAGTATTTT
CDR3: CASSLTTTDTQYF

J: TRBJ1-4
V: TRBV30
size: .
D: .
DNA: TGTGCCTGGAGTGGTCTTGCGGGGCGAACTAATGAAAAACTGTTTTTT
CDR3: CAWSGLAGRTNEKLFF

J: TRBJ1-4
V: TRBV10-3
size: .
D: TRBD1
DNA: TGTGCCATCAGACAACAGGGGCGGGGTGAAAAACTGTTTTTT
CDR3: CAIRQQGRGEKLFF

J: TRBJ1-5
V: TRBV6-2/TRBV6-3
size: .
D: .
DNA: TGTGCCAGCAGTTACTATGCCAGGGCAGGGAGGCAGCCCCAGCATTTT
CDR3: CASSYYARAGRQPQHF

J: TRBJ2-5
V: TRBV3-1/TRBV3-2
size: .
D: TRBD1
DNA: TGTGCCAGCAGCCATTCGGACAGGGGGCTTGAGACCCAGTACTTC
CDR3: CASSHSDRGLETQYF

J: TRBJ2-2
V: TRBV19
size: .
D: TRBD1
DNA: TGTGCCAGTAGTATCGTAGCAGGGGGCACCGGGGAGCTGTTTTTT
CDR3: CASSIVAGGTGELFF

J: TRBJ2-7
V: TRBV3-1/TRBV3-2
size: .
D: .
DNA: TGTGCCAGCAGCCAAGGAGGGTTTGGCGCGGGTCACTTC
CDR3: CASSQGGFGAGHF

J: TRBJ1-4
V: TRBV21-1
size: .
D: .
DNA: TGTGCCAGCACCATAGAAGGGACAGCAACTAATGAAAAACTGTTTTTT
CDR3: CASTIEGTATNEKLFF

J: TRBJ2-7
V: TRBV18
size: .
D: .
DNA: TGTGCCAGCTCACCACAGAGCGAAGCCTACGAGCAGTACTTC
CDR3: CASSPQSEAYEQYF